This TCR beta chain was observed in a study of blood T cell repertoires in COVID-19. Background on the study: Acute and convalescent COVID-19 samples came from the United States, Italy and Spain. Sample material is recorded as cDNA or gDNA derived from T cells, B-cell-depleted T cells, or PBMCs.

As handled by the study authors: It was from reference gene primer amplification that nucleated cell counts were estimated. Sequenced by immunoSEQ multiplex PCR; TCRdb stores in-frame clones only, minus some. V and J calls and clone size follow that table, whereas D and trimming were derived from the DNA. Among some 200,000 clones, 70% to 90% were seen once, and the ten largest hold approximately 6.1%. The germline V gene has CDR1 SGHAT and CDR2 FQNNGV. This CDR3 contains 14 residues. V lost 5 bases to trimming and J lost 4 bases, with 14 bases between them. V gene TRBV11-2 combines with J gene TRBJ1-1, with D possibly TRBD1 on 5 matching bases. The source is a man older than 75 with acute or convalescent COVID-19. The sequenced sample was peripheral blood. CDR3: CASSKTDRGTEAFF. The CDR3 DNA reads TGTGCCAGCAGCAAGACAGACCGAGGCACTGAAGCTTTCTTT.